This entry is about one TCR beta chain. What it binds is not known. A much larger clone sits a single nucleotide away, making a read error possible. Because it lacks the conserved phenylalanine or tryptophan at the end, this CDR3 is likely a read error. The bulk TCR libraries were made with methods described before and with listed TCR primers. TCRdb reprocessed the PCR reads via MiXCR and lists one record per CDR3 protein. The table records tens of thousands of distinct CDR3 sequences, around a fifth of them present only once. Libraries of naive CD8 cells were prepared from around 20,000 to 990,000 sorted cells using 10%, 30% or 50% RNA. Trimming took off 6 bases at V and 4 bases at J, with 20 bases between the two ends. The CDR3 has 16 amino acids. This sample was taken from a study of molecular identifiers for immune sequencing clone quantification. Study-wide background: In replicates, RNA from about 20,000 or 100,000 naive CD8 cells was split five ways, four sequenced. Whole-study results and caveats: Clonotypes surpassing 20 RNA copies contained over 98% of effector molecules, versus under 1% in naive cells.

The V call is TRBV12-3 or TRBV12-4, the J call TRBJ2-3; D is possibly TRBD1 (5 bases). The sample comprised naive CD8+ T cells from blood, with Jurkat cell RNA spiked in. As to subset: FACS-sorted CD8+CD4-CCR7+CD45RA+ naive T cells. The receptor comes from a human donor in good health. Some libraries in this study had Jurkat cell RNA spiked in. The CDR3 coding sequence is TGTGCCAGCAGGTCGGTCAGGGAAAGGAGTTCAGATACGCAGTATCTT. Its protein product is CASRSVRERSSDTQYL.